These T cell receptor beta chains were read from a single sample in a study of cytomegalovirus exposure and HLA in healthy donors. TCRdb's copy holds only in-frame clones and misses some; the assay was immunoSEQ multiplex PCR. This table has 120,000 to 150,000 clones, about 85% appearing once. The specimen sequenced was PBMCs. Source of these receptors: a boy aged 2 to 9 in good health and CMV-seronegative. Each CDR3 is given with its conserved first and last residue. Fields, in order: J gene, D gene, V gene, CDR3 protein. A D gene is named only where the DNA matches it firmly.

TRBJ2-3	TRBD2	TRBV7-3	CASSSGLAGAETQYF
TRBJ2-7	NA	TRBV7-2	CASSLVGTARTYEQYF
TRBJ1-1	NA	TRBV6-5	CASSYSQEPGTEAFF
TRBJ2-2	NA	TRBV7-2	CASSLVLLTGELFF
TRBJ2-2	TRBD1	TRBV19	CASSPPGQGTGELFF
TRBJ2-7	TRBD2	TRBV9	CASSVRPGLAGEGSYEQYF
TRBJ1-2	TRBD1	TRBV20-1	CSAWDRPGYTF
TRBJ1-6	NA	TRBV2	CASTVTAPGSPLHF
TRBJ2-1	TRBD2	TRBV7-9	CASSPTAGGLAGGNEQFF
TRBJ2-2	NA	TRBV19	CASRTPGHSLTGELFF
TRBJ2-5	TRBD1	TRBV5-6	CASSPRDRQTGETQYF
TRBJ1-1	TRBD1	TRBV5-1	CASSFNPGTGDWAGPNTEAFF